The present TCR beta chain was sequenced within a study of molecular identifiers for immune sequencing clone quantification. From germline, CDR1 is MNHEY and CDR2 SVGEGT. The CDR3 is 13 amino acids. V was cut by 8 bases and J by 0 bases, with 11 bases left in between. Naive CD8 T cells were FACS-sorted by CD8+CD4-CCR7+CD45RA+ markers. In this sample, this clonotype turned up a few times. In TCRdb, the PCR reads were re-called with MiXCR into one record per CDR3 protein. This sample has under 350,000 distinct CDR3 sequences; roughly 24% occur once, and the top ten carry around 0.74%. The source material was naive CD8+ T cells from blood, with Jurkat cell RNA spiked in. This sample's subset: FACS-sorted CD8+CD4-CCR7+CD45RA+ naive T cells. V is TRBV6-2 or TRBV6-3 and J is TRBJ2-7, with D perhaps TRBD2 (6 bases). The source is a human donor in good health. Some libraries in this study had Jurkat cell RNA spiked in. The CDR3 spells CASLGGDSYEQYF. The CDR3 region has the DNA TGTGCCAGCCTTGGAGGGGACTCCTACGAGCAGTACTTC.